These 10 T cell receptor beta chains were all obtained from the same sample, sequenced in a study of shared clonotypes between healthy human individuals. In the naive CD8 group, cells lacked CD45RO and were positively selected for CCR7, so terminally differentiated effector memory CD45RA+ cells were left out. The data were produced by immunoSEQ multiplex PCR, yet TCRdb's version contains in-frame clones alone and is incomplete. The profile shows hundreds of thousands of clones, approximately 96% of them singletons. Material: naive CD8+ T cells sorted from blood. These receptors originate from a woman in her thirties in good health.

Here the CDR3 reads CASSQEPGLPLNEQFF. CDR3 nucleotides: TGCGCCAGCAGCCAGGAACCGGGACTTCCGTTGAATGAGCAGTTCTTC. V usage is TRBV4-1 and J usage is TRBJ2-1; a weak D match, TRBD2 (6 bases). Germline lookup yields CDR1 MGHRA and CDR2 YSYEKL. CDR3 size: 16 residues. V was trimmed by 3 bases and J by 7 bases, leaving 19 bases between them.

This clone appeared a few times. The chain couples TRBV6-5 to TRBJ1-5, with D perhaps TRBD1 (5 bases). Germline V gene lookup returns CDR1 MNHEY and CDR2 SVGAGI. This CDR3 has 13 amino acids. V was trimmed by 6 bases and J by 5 bases, leaving 11 bases between them. The CDR3 sequence is CASRFDSHQPQHF. DNA for the CDR3: TGTGCCAGCAGATTTGACAGCCATCAGCCCCAGCATTTT.

The chain joins TRBV28 to TRBJ2-5, with 8 nucleotides matching TRBD1. This CDR3 has 17 residues. Germline V CDR1 and CDR2: MDHEN, SYDVKM. Trimming took 3 bases from V and 2 from J; bases not matched to a gene: 11. As DNA, the CDR3 is TGTGCCAGCAGTTTGATTGTGCAGGGGGCTTCTCAAGAGACCCAGTACTTC. It is translated as CASSLIVQGASQETQYF.

In this sample, this clone turned up a few times. The CDR3 loop is CARLGGTMDQPQHF. The CDR3, as DNA: TGTGCCCGGTTGGGGGGAACTATGGATCAGCCCCAGCATTTT. The chain couples TRBV11-2 to TRBJ1-5, with D maybe TRBD1 (5 bases). The CDR3 totals 14 residues. The germline V and J ends were trimmed by 11 bases and 5 bases, with 19 bases remaining between them. Germline CDR1 is SGHAT and CDR2 is FQNNGV.

The gene calls are TRBV27 and TRBJ2-7; D may be TRBD2 (6 bases). The CDR3 contains 15 residues. Between the trimmed V and J ends, which lost 5 bases and 6 bases, there was a span of 20 bases. Germline CDR1 is MNHEY and CDR2 is SMNVEV (reference sequence). The CDR3 sequence is CASSRPGSGRIEQYF. For the CDR3, the DNA is TGTGCCAGCAGTAGACCGGGATCGGGGAGGATCGAGCAGTACTTC.

CDR3 sequence: CASSLVGEWNEQFF. CDR3 sequence (DNA): TGTGCCAGCAGCTTGGTGGGAGAGTGGAATGAGCAGTTCTTC. This rearrangement joins TRBV11-1 to TRBJ2-1; D is possibly TRBD2 (5 bases). The CDR3 spans 14 residues. Germline CDR1 SGHAT, CDR2 FQDESV (reference sequence). V was clipped by 3 bases and J by 7 bases, with 13 bases between them.

As regards this clone: Different DNA sequences within this sample yield the same CDR3. The chain couples TRBV7-9 to TRBJ2-7; D may match TRBD1 or TRBD2 (5 bases each). Trimming left V 1 base short and J 4 bases short, with 11 bases between. The V gene's germline CDR1 is SEHNR and CDR2 FQNEAQ (reference sequence). The CDR3 has 14 residues. CDR3 DNA: TGTGCCAGCAGCTTAGACGGGACCAGTTACGAGCAGTACTTC. It is translated as CASSLDGTSYEQYF.

In the case of this clone: The sample holds other DNA sequences that translate to the same CDR3. This chain joins TRBV2 and TRBJ2-7; D not certain. The V and J ends lost 9 bases and 7 bases respectively, with 13 bases between them. Germline V gene sequence: CDR1 SNHLY, CDR2 FYNNEI. CDR3 length equals 11 residues. This chain's CDR3 is CASSAGYEQYF. The CDR3 DNA reads TGTGCCAGTTCCGCCGGCTATGAGCAGTACTTC.

This rearrangement joins TRBV2 to TRBJ2-7; 7 nucleotides align to TRBD2. This CDR3 is built from 15 residues. J lost 0 bases, V lost 4 bases, and 6 bases had no gene match. From germline, CDR1 is SNHLY and CDR2 FYNNEI. DNA for the CDR3: TGTGCCAGCAGTGGGACTAGGTCTCACTCCTACGAGCAGTACTTC. Its translation is CASSGTRSHSYEQYF.

This CDR3 is CASSFSMGELGATQYF. Written as DNA, the CDR3 is TGTGCCAGCAGTTTTTCAATGGGGGAACTAGGGGCGACCCAGTACTTC. The chain carries TRBV27 and TRBJ2-5; D may be TRBD1 or TRBD2 (5 bases each). Germline values: CDR1 MNHEY, CDR2 SMNVEV (reference sequence). V lost 3 bases and J lost 7, with 21 bases in between. This CDR3 has 16 residues.